The present T cell receptor (beta chain) was sequenced within a study of cytomegalovirus exposure and HLA in healthy donors. Study details: An earlier analysis identified more than 95 million unique TCR beta sequences in about 200 million T cells.

As to this clone: Its specificity is not known.

The primer mix had 60 Vbeta and 13 Jbeta primers. Sequencing used immunoSEQ multiplex PCR; TCRdb keeps in-frame clones, though not all of them. Of about 170,000 clones listed, approximately 80% were seen once; the top ten hold about 4.4%. This CDR3 comprises 16 residues. CDR1 is SGHDN, CDR2 FVKESK, per germline. V dropped 2 bases and J dropped 7; count of bases not matched to a gene: 12. Study-level findings and limits: Cytomegalovirus-associated status was assigned to fewer than 200 TCR beta chains. The likely explanation for a cluster of highly shared sequence variants was sequencing artifact.

The TCR sequence derives from a woman aged 45-60 years in good health and CMV-seropositive. The sequenced sample consisted of PBMCs. This rearrangement joins TRBV14 to TRBJ1-2; 8 positions agree with TRBD1. CDR3 nucleotide sequence: TGTGCCAGCAGCCAATCGGGGGCAGGGGGCCGTTTTGGCTACACCTTC. Translating gives CASSQSGAGGRFGYTF.